A selection of T cell receptor beta chains follows, all from one sample in a study of resident and recirculating memory T cells in vitiligo. Only in-frame clones appear in the TCRdb table, and some are missing; sequencing was by immunoSEQ multiplex PCR. The table includes 40,000 to 50,000 clones, 80% to 95% detected once. Sequenced material: blood. The receptors stem from a male donor with vitiligo. CDR3s include the opening cysteine and the closing phenylalanine or tryptophan. The order of the fields is J gene, V gene, D gene, clone size, CDR3 protein, CDR3 DNA. D genes are given only for firm matches. Size values are once, few and many counts, or a class for expanded clones, and some rows have none.

TRBJ2-3	TRBV13	TRBD2	-	CASSRPGLAGIFTDTQYF	TGTGCCAGCAGCCGGCCCGGACTAGCGGGGATCTTCACAGATACGCAGTATTTT
TRBJ2-2	TRBV7-3	-	once	CASSANGAGELFF	TGTGCCAGCAGCGCCAATGGGGCGGGGGAGCTGTTTTTT
TRBJ2-1	TRBV4-3	-	-	CASSKRGGGGNEQFF	TGCGCCAGCAGCAAACGAGGAGGGGGGGGTAATGAGCAGTTCTTC
TRBJ2-1	TRBV30	-	-	CAWRGGSTYNEQFF	TGTGCCTGGAGAGGGGGATCAACCTACAATGAGCAGTTCTTC
TRBJ2-3	TRBV27	TRBD2	-	CASSLLGGGGTDTQYF	TGTGCCAGCAGTTTGCTCGGGGGAGGGGGCACAGATACGCAGTATTTT
TRBJ2-7	TRBV10-1	TRBD1	-	CASGQGGEYEQYF	TGCGCCAGTGGACAGGGTGGAGAGTACGAGCAGTACTTC
TRBJ2-7	TRBV29-1	TRBD1	-	CSVARGQSYEQYF	TGCAGCGTTGCAAGGGGACAGTCCTACGAGCAGTACTTC
TRBJ1-1	TRBV9	TRBD1	-	CASSERTGGGTEAFF	TGTGCCAGCAGCGAAAGAACAGGGGGCGGGACTGAAGCTTTCTTT
TRBJ2-2	TRBV7-9	-	once	CASSPQGPGELFF	TGTGCCAGCAGTCCCCAGGGCCCCGGGGAGCTGTTTTTT
TRBJ2-3	TRBV7-6	TRBD2	few	CASSAVYGGVTQYF	TGTGCCAGCAGCGCCGTCTACGGGGGGGTTACGCAGTATTTT
TRBJ1-2	TRBV29-1	TRBD1	-	CSVGDRVNYGYTF	TGCAGCGTCGGAGACAGGGTTAACTATGGCTACACCTTC
TRBJ1-4	TRBV2	TRBD1	-	CASSGGTANEKLFF	TGTGCCAGCAGCGGCGGGACAGCTAATGAAAAACTGTTTTTT
TRBJ2-1	TRBV19	-	-	CATTEGGAYNEQFF	TGTGCCACTACCGAGGGGGGGGCCTACAATGAGCAGTTCTTC
TRBJ2-3	TRBV4-3	TRBD2	once	CASSQVRTGGVGGTDTQYF	TGCGCCAGCAGCCAAGTGAGGACGGGGGGGGTTGGAGGCACAGATACGCAGTATTTT
TRBJ2-1	TRBV19	TRBD2	-	CASSIIAGGNEQFF	TGTGCCAGTAGTATAATAGCGGGGGGCAATGAGCAGTTCTTC